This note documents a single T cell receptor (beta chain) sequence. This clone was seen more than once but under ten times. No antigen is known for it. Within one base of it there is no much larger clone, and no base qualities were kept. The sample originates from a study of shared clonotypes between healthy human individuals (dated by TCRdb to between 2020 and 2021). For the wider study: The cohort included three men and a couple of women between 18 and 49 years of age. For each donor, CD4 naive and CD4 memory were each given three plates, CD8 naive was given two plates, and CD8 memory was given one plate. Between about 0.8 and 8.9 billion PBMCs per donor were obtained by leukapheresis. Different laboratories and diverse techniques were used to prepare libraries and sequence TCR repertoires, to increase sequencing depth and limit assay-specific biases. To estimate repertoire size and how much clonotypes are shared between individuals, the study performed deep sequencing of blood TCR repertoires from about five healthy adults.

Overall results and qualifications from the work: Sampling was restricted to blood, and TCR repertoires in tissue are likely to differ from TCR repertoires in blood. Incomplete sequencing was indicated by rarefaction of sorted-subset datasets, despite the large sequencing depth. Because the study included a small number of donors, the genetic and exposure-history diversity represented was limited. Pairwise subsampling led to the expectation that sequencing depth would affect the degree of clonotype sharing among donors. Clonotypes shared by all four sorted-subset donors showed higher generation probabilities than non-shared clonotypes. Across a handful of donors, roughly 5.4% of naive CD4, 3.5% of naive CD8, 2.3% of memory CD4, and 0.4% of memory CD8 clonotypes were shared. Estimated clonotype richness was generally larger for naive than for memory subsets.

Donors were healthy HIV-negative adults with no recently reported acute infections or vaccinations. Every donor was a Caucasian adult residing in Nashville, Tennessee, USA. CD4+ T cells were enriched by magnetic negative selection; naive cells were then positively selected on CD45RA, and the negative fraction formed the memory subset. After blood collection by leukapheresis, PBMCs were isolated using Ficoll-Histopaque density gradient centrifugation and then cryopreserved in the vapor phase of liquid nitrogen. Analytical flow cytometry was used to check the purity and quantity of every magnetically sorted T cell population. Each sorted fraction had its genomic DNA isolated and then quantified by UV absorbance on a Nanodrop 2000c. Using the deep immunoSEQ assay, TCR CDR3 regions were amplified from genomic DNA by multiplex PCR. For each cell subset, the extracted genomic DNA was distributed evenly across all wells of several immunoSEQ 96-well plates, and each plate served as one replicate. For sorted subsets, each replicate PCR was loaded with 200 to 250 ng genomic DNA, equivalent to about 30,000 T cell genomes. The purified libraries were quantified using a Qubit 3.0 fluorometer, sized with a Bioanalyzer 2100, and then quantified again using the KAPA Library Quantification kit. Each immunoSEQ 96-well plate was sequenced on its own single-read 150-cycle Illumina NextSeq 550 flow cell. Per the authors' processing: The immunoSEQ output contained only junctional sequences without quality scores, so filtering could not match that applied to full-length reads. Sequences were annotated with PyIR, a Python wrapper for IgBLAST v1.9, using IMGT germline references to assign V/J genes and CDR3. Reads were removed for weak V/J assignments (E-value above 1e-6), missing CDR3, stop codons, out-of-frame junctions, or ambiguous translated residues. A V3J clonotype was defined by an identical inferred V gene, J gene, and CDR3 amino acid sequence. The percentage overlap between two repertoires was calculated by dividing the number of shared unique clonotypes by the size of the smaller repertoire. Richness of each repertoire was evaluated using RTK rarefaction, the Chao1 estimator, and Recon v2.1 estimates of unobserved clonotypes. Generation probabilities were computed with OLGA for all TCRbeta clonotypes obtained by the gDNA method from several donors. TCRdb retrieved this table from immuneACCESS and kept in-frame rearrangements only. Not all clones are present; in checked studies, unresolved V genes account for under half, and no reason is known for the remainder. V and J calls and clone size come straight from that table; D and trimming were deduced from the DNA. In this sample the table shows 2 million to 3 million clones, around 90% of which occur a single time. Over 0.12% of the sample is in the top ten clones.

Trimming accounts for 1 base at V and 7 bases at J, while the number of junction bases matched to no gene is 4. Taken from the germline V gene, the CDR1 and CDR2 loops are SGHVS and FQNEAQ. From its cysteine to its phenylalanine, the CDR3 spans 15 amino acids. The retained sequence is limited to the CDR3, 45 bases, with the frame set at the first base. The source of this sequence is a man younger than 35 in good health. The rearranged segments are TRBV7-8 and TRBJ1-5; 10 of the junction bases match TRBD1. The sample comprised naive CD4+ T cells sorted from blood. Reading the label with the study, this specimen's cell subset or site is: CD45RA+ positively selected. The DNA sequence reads TGTGCCAGCAGCTTAGGAGGACAGGGGGAACAGCCCCAGCATTTT. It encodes CASSLGGQGEQPQHF.